The TCR beta chain described here comes from a study of T-cell memory formation after mild COVID-19. The study's findings and limits: Pre-infection memory already had some responding clones, implying cross-reactive memory joined. Largely, contracting CD4+ clones fell within CM and EM, and contracting CD8+ clones within EMRA.

From the 5' RACE reads, TCRdb called clonotypes with MiXCR, one entry per CDR3 protein. The data contain 340,000 or so distinct CDR3 sequences, approximately 12% of them singletons. From germline, CDR1 is LGHNA and CDR2 YSLEER. The CDR3 sequence is 16 residues long. The ends were cut back, 4 bases at V and 3 bases at J, with 17 bases in the middle. As to this clonotype: The antigen remains undetermined.

This sequence originates from a man younger than 30 who had mild COVID-19 (a few samples of this study predate the infection). Cell type and time point are not known. V gene TRBV4-3 combines with J gene TRBJ2-3; D might be TRBD1 or TRBD2, each matching 5 bases. The sample consisted of PBMCs or a T cell subset sorted from them (not recorded which). The CDR3 region has the DNA TGCGCCAGCAGCCCCCAATGGGGGTGGAGGACAGATACGCAGTATTTT. Its protein product is CASSPQWGWRTDTQYF.